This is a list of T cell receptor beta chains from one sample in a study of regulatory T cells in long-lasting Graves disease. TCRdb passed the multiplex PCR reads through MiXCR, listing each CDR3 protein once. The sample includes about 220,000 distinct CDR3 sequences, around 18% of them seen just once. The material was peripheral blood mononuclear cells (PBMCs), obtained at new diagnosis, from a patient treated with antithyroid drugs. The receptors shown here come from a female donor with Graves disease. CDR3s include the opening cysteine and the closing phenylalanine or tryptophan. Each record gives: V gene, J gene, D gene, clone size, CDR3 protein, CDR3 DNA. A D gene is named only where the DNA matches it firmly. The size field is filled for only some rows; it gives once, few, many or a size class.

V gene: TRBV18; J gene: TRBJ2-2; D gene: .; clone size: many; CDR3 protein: CASSPEQIANTGELFF; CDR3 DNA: TGTGCCAGCTCACCGGAACAGATTGCGAACACCGGGGAGCTGTTTTTT
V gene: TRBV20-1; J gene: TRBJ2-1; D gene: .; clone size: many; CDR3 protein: CSARDPGGNEQFF; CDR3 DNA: TGCAGTGCTAGAGATCCCGGGGGTAATGAGCAGTTCTTC
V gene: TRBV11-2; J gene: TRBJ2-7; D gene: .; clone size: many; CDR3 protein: CASSSDLKQYF; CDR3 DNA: TGTGCCAGCAGCTCGGACCTGAAGCAGTACTTC
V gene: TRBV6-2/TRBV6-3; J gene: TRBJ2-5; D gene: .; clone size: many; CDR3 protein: CASSYSAHRGETQYF; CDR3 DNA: TGTGCCAGCAGTTACTCGGCACACCGCGGGGAGACCCAGTACTTC
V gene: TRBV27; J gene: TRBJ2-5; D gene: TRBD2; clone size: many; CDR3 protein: CASGFGLAGTQYF; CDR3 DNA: TGTGCCAGCGGGTTCGGACTAGCGGGGACCCAGTACTTC
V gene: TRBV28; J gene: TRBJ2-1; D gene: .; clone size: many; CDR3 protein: CASSLPGQYNEQFF; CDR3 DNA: TGTGCCAGCAGTTTACCCGGACAGTACAATGAGCAGTTCTTC
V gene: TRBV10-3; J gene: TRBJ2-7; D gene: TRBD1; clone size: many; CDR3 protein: CAISDAGTGGDEQYF; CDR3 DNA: TGTGCCATCAGTGACGCCGGGACAGGGGGCGACGAGCAGTACTTC
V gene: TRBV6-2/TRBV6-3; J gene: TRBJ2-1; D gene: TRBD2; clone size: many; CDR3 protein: CASRPSSGRTPGEQFF; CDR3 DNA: TGTGCCAGCAGACCCTCTAGCGGGAGGACCCCGGGCGAGCAGTTCTTC
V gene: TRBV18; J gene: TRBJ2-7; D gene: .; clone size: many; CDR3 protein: CASSLTRGEGSSEQYF; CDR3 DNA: TGTGCCAGCTCACTTACCCGGGGAGAAGGCTCAAGCGAGCAGTACTTC
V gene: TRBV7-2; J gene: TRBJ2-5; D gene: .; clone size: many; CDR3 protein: CASSWTRQETQYF; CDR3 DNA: TGTGCCAGCAGCTGGACCCGCCAAGAGACCCAGTACTTC
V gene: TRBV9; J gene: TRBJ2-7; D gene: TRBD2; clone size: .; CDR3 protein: CASSVEGTTESSYEQYF; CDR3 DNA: TGTGCCAGCAGCGTAGAGGGGACTACCGAGAGCTCCTACGAGCAGTACTTC
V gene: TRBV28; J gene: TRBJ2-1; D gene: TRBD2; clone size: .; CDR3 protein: CASRDGLAEYNEQFF; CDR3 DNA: TGTGCCAGCAGGGACGGACTAGCGGAATACAATGAGCAGTTCTTC
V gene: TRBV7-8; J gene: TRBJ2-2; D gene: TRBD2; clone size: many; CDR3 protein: CASSLVAGAGELFF; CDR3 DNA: TGTGCCAGCAGCTTAGTAGCGGGAGCCGGGGAGCTGTTTTTT
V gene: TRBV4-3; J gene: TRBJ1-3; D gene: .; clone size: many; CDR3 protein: CASSHPKTGTTSGNTIYF; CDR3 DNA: TGCGCCAGCAGCCACCCTAAAACCGGGACAACCTCTGGAAACACCATATATTTT
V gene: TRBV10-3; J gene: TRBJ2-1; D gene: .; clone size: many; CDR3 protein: CAISESSLNEQFF; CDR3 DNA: TGTGCCATCAGTGAGTCGTCCTTGAATGAGCAGTTCTTC
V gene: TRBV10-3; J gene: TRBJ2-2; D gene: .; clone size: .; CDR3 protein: CAISGLWDKNTGELFF; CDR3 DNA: TGTGCCATCAGCGGACTCTGGGACAAGAACACCGGGGAGCTGTTTTTT
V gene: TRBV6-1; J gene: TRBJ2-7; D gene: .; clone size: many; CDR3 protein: CASSPSGFYEQYF; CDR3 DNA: TGTGCCAGCAGCCCGAGCGGTTTCTACGAGCAGTACTTC
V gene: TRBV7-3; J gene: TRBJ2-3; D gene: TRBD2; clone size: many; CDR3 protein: CASQKAEREKLATDTQYF; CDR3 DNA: TGTGCCAGCCAAAAGGCGGAGCGGGAGAAGTTAGCGACAGATACGCAGTATTTT
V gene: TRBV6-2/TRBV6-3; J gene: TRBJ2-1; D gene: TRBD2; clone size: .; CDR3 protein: CASSGGVAGGEQFF; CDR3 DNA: TGTGCCAGCAGTGGGGGGGTAGCGGGAGGTGAGCAGTTCTTC
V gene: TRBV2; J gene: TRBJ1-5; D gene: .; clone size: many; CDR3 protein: CASSEPRGGRQPQHF; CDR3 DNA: TGTGCCAGCAGTGAACCGAGGGGGGGTCGGCAGCCCCAGCATTTT
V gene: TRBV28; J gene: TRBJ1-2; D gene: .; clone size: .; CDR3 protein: CASSSRAYGYTF; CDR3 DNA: TGTGCCAGCAGTTCCAGGGCATATGGCTACACCTTC
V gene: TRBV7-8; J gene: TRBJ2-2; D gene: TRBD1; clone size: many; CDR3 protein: CASSLQGASGELFF; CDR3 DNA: TGTGCCAGCAGCTTACAGGGGGCGTCCGGGGAGCTGTTTTTT
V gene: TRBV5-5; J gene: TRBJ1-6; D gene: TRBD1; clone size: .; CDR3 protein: CASSRTGRVSYNSPLHF; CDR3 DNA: TGTGCCAGCAGCAGGACAGGGAGGGTCTCCTATAATTCACCCCTCCACTTT
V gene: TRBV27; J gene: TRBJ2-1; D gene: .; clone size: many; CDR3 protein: CASRYRVYNEQFF; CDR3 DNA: TGTGCCAGCAGGTACAGGGTCTACAATGAGCAGTTCTTC
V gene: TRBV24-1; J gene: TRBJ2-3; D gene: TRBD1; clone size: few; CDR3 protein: CATSDRTGTGIDTQYF; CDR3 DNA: TGTGCCACCAGTGATCGGACAGGGACGGGCATAGATACGCAGTATTTT
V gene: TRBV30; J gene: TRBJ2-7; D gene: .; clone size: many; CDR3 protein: CAGGQRDYEQYF; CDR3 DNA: TGTGCCGGAGGACAGAGAGACTACGAGCAGTACTTC
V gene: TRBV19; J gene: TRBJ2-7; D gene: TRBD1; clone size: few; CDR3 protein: CASSGDRATYEQYF; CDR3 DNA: TGTGCCAGTTCAGGGGACAGGGCTACCTACGAGCAGTACTTC
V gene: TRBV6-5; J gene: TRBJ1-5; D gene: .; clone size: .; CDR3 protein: CASSYPSQPQHF; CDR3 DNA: TGTGCCAGCAGTTACCCAAGTCAGCCCCAGCATTTT
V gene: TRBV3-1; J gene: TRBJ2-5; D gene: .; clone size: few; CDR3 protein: CASSQANWGETQYF; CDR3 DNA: TGTGCCAGCAGCCAGGCCAATTGGGGAGAGACCCAGTACTTC
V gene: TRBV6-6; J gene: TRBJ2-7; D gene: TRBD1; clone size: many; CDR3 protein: CASSYSIGTGANYEQYF; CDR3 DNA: TGTGCCAGCAGTTACTCGATAGGGACAGGGGCCAACTACGAGCAGTACTTC
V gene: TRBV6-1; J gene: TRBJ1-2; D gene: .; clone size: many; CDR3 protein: CASSQRGYYGYTF; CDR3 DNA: TGTGCCAGCAGCCAGCGGGGGTACTATGGCTACACCTTC
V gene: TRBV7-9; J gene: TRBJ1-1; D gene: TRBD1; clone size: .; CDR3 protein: CASSPQRGQAGGTEAFF; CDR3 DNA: TGTGCCAGCAGCCCTCAGCGGGGACAGGCAGGGGGGACTGAAGCTTTCTTT
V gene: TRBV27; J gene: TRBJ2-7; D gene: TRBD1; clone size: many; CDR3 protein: CASSLGQESSYEQYF; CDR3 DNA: TGTGCCAGCAGTTTGGGACAGGAAAGCTCCTACGAGCAGTACTTC
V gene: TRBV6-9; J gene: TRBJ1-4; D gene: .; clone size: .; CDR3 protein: CASSYNNEKLFF; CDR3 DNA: TGTGCCAGCAGTTACAACAATGAAAAACTGTTTTTT
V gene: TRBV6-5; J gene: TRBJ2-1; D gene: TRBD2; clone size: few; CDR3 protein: CASSFGGRAWPYNEQFF; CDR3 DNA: TGTGCCAGCAGTTTCGGGGGGAGGGCCTGGCCCTACAATGAGCAGTTCTTC
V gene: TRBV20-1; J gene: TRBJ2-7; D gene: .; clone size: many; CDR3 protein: CSARDPAQGSYEQYF; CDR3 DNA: TGCAGTGCTAGAGATCCGGCTCAGGGGTCCTACGAGCAGTACTTC
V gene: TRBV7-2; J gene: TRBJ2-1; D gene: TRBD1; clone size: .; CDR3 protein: CASSLGTGGARNEQFF; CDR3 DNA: TGTGCCAGCAGCTTAGGGACAGGGGGCGCGAGAAATGAGCAGTTCTTC
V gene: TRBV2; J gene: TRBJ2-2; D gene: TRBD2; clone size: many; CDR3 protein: CASKFGGSGVTGELFF; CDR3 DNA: TGTGCCAGCAAGTTCGGCGGGAGCGGGGTCACCGGGGAGCTGTTTTTT
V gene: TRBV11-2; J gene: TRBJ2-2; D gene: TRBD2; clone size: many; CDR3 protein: CASSSRLAGRTYTGELFF; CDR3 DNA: TGTGCCAGCAGCTCCAGACTAGCGGGACGGACTTACACCGGGGAGCTGTTTTTT
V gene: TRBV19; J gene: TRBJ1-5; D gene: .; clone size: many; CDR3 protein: CASSRQFSNQPQHF; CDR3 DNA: TGTGCCAGTAGCAGACAGTTTAGCAATCAGCCCCAGCATTTT
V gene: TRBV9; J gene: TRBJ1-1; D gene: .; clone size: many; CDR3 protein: CASSVGGGMNTEAFF; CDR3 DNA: TGTGCCAGCAGCGTAGGGGGAGGTATGAACACTGAAGCTTTCTTT
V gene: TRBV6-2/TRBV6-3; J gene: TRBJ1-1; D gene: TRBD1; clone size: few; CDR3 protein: CASTRTGEAFF; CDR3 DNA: TGTGCCAGCACCAGGACAGGCGAAGCTTTCTTT
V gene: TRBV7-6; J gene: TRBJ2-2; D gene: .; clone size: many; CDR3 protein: CASSLNVAENTGELFF; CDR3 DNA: TGTGCCAGCAGCTTAAATGTAGCGGAAAACACCGGGGAGCTGTTTTTT
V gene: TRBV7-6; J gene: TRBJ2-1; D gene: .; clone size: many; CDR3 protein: CASSLGRSSPSEQFF; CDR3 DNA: TGTGCCAGCAGCTTAGGGCGTAGCTCCCCCAGTGAGCAGTTCTTC
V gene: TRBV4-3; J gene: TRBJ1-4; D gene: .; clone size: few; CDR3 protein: CASSQTLGRYEKLFF; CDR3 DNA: TGCGCCAGCAGCCAGACCCTCGGTCGCTATGAAAAACTGTTTTTT
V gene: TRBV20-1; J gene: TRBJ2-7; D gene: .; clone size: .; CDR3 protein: CSARGPDWGTSLYEQYF; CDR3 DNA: TGCAGTGCTAGAGGTCCGGACTGGGGAACTAGTCTGTACGAGCAGTACTTC
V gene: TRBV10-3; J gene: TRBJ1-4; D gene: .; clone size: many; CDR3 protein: CAISEPPSGQRPEKLFF; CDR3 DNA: TGTGCCATCAGTGAGCCTCCTTCTGGACAGCGGCCGGAAAAACTGTTTTTT
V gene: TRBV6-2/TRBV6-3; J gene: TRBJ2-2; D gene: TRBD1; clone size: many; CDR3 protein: CASRPVGTENTGELFF; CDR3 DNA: TGTGCCAGCAGACCCGTGGGGACAGAAAACACCGGGGAGCTGTTTTTT
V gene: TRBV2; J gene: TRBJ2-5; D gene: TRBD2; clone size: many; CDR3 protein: CASSDRAGDLETQYF; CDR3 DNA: TGTGCCAGCAGTGACCGAGCGGGAGATCTAGAGACCCAGTACTTC
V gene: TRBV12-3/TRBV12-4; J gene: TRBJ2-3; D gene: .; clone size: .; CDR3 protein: CASSSVAVSPDTQYF; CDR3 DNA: TGTGCCAGCAGCTCGGTAGCGGTTTCGCCAGATACGCAGTATTTT
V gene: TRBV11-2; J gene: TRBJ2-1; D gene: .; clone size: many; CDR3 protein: CASTIGDEQFF; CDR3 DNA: TGTGCCAGCACCATAGGGGATGAGCAGTTCTTC
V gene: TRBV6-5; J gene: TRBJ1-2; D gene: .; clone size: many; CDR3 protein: CASSYSDSPLGGYTF; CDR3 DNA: TGTGCCAGCAGTTACTCCGACAGTCCCTTGGGGGGCTACACCTTC
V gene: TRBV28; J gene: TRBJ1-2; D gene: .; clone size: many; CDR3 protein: CASSLGPHGYTF; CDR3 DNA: TGTGCCAGCAGTTTGGGCCCACATGGCTACACCTTC
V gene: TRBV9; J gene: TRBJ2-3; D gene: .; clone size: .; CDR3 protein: CASSAGTGSGTDTQYF; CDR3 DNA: TGTGCCAGCAGCGCAGGAACAGGGAGCGGCACAGATACGCAGTATTTT
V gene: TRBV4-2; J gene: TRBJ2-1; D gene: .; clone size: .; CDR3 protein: CASSHGWGEVYNEQFF; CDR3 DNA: TGTGCCAGCAGCCATGGATGGGGGGAGGTCTACAATGAGCAGTTCTTC
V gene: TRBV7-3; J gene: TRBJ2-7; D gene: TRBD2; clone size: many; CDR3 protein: CASSLDGRKSEQYF; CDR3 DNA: TGTGCCAGCAGCTTAGACGGGAGGAAGTCCGAGCAGTACTTC
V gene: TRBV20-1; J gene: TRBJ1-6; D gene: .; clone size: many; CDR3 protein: CSARHQGRNSPLHF; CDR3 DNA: TGCAGTGCTAGGCACCAGGGGAGAAATTCACCCCTCCACTTT
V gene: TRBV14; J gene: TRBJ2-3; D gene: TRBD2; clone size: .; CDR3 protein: CASSRAGGADTQYF; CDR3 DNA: TGTGCCAGCAGCCGAGCGGGAGGGGCAGATACGCAGTATTTT
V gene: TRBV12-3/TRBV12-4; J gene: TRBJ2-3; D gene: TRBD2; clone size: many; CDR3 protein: CASRPGTSGKTDTQYF; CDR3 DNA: TGTGCCAGCAGACCGGGGACTAGCGGGAAAACAGATACGCAGTATTTT